The present T cell receptor (beta chain) was sequenced within a study of blood T cell repertoires in COVID-19. Study overall: Nucleic acid was either cDNA or gDNA, and it came from T cells, B-cell-depleted T cells, or PBMCs.

In this sample, this clone turned up a few times. Germline lookup yields CDR1 MNHNY and CDR2 SVGAGI (reference sequence). V was shortened by 2 bases and J by 3 bases, with 14 bases between the two germline ends. This CDR3 is built from 16 residues. Measured with immunoSEQ multiplex PCR; TCRdb has only the in-frame clones, and not every one. The sample shows approximately 50,000 clones, roughly 76% of them seen only once. This chain uses TRBV6-6 with TRBJ2-4, with D perhaps TRBD1 (5 bases). The receptor comes from a man between 45 and 60 years old with active or convalescent COVID-19. The specimen was peripheral blood. The CDR3 DNA follows: TGTGCCAGCAGTTACCCGGCAGGGTCCGGCAAAAACATTCAGTACTTC. Residues: CASSYPAGSGKNIQYF.